The 3 T cell receptor beta chains presented below share a single source sample, sequenced in a study of cytomegalovirus exposure and HLA in healthy donors. Both 60 Vbeta primers and 13 Jbeta primers went into the PCR. TCRdb's table, derived via immunoSEQ multiplex PCR, lists solely in-frame clones and lacks some. The sample records around 150,000 clones, nearly 80% being singletons. The sequenced material came from PBMCs. The origin of the receptors is a male donor in good health and CMV-seronegative.

The rearrangement uses TRBV6-5 and TRBJ1-4; D is possibly TRBD1 (6 bases). Trimming cost V 6 bases and J 7 bases, with 12 bases left between them. The germline V gene encodes CDR1 MNHEY and CDR2 SVGAGI. This CDR3 comprises 13 residues. The CDR3 loop is CASSQGRVEKLFF. In nucleotides, the CDR3 is TGTGCCAGCAGCCAGGGGAGGGTTGAAAAACTGTTTTTT.

This sequence joins TRBV7-2 and TRBJ2-5; TRBD2 matches 8 bases. The CDR3 length is 17 residues. V dropped 1 base and J dropped 1; count of bases not matched to a gene: 8. The germline V gene has CDR1 SGHTA and CDR2 FQGNSA. The CDR3 DNA sequence: TGTGCCAGCAGCTTAGTCCTAGCGGGTTCTGCCCAAGAGACCCAGTACTTC. This encodes CASSLVLAGSAQETQYF.

This chain connects TRBV19 to TRBJ1-5; TRBD1 matches 11 bases. The germline CDR1 and CDR2 sequences are LNHDA and SQIVND (reference sequence). This CDR3 has 17 amino acids. J was trimmed by 6 bases and V by 4 bases; bases with no gene match: 11. CDR3 in amino acids: CASSNYPRDRGGQPQHF. DNA of the CDR3: TGTGCCAGTAGTAACTACCCCCGGGACAGGGGGGGTCAGCCCCAGCATTTT.